This is a list of T cell receptor beta chains from one sample in a study of blood T cell repertoires in COVID-19. Generated by immunoSEQ multiplex PCR, the TCRdb table keeps only in-frame clones and is missing some. The sample includes about 170,000 clones, just under 85% of them seen just once. Sequencing used peripheral blood. The origin of the receptors is a woman older than 75 with acute or convalescent COVID-19. Each CDR3 is given with its conserved first and last residue. The D gene is left open where the match is weak. Clone sizes are given selectively: once, few, many, or a class where the clone is expanded.

>TRBV5-5|.|TRBD1|TRBJ2-5
TGTGCCAGCAGCTTTACCGGACAGGGTGAGACCCAGTACTTC
CASSFTGQGETQYF
>TRBV5-1|few|.|TRBJ1-2
TGCGCCAGCAGCTCCGACACCTACTATGGCTACACCTTC
CASSSDTYYGYTF
>TRBV11-2|.|TRBD1|TRBJ2-7
TGTGCCAGCAGCTTCTTCCCGGGACAGGGCTACGAGCAGTACTTC
CASSFFPGQGYEQYF
>TRBV3-1/TRBV3-2|.|.|TRBJ1-4
TGTGCCAGCAGCCCATCAGGGATCGCTGAAAAACTGTTTTTT
CASSPSGIAEKLFF
>TRBV18|.|TRBD2|TRBJ2-3
TGTGCCAGCTTTCTCGGGGGGACTATAACCTCCACAGATACGCAGTATTTT
CASFLGGTITSTDTQYF
>TRBV5-4|.|.|TRBJ1-2
TGTGCCAGCAGCTTGGCCGCGACAGATAACTATGGCTACACCTTC
CASSLAATDNYGYTF
>TRBV29-1|.|TRBD1|TRBJ1-4
TGCAGCGTGACAGGGTCGGATGAAAAACTGTTTTTT
CSVTGSDEKLFF
>TRBV30|.|TRBD1|TRBJ1-1
TGTGCCTGGAGTGTACAGACAGGGACTGAAGCTTTCTTT
CAWSVQTGTEAFF
>TRBV15|.|TRBD1|TRBJ2-1
TGTGCCACCAGCAGCCTGACAGGGGTTGTAAATGAGCAGTTCTTC
CATSSLTGVVNEQFF
>TRBV29-1|.|.|TRBJ2-3
TGCAGCGTTATACAGACAGATACGCAGTATTTT
CSVIQTDTQYF
>TRBV21-1|.|.|TRBJ2-1
TGTGCCAGCAGCAAAGAGAATCATGTCTGGACCGACTACGGAAGCTCCTACAATGAGCAGTTCTTC
CASSKENHVWTDYGSSYNEQFF
>TRBV27|.|TRBD1|TRBJ2-7
TGTGCCAGCAGTCGGGACAGGGCGGGACGTGGAGGGGCCTACGAGCAGTACTTC
CASSRDRAGRGGAYEQYF
>TRBV19|.|TRBD2|TRBJ2-4
TGTGCCAGTAGGGCCGGGACCGGGGGGAACATTCAGTACTTC
CASRAGTGGNIQYF
>TRBV2|.|.|TRBJ1-6
TGTGCCAGTCTGGGGGCGCGGAATTCACCCCTCCACTTT
CASLGARNSPLHF
>TRBV5-4|.|TRBD2|TRBJ2-2
TGTGCCAGCAGCTCGGGAGCGGGAGAAGGGCTGTTTTTT
CASSSGAGEGLFF
>TRBV6-5|.|.|TRBJ2-7
TGTGCCAGCAGCCCCCACAACTACGAGCAGTACTTC
CASSPHNYEQYF
>TRBV4-1|.|TRBD1|TRBJ1-2
TGCGCCAGCAGCCCACGGACAGGAACCTATGGCTACACCTTC
CASSPRTGTYGYTF
>TRBV11-3|.|TRBD2|TRBJ2-5
TGTGCCAGCAGCTCGGGACTATCTGAGACCCAGTACTTC
CASSSGLSETQYF
>TRBV6-6|.|.|TRBJ2-5
TGTGCCAGTCGGGGAAGGGAGTACCAAGAGACCCAGTACTTC
CASRGREYQETQYF
>TRBV7-2|.|.|TRBJ2-5
TGTGCCAGCAGCTTAGTATATAGCTCCTTCCGGGAGACCCAGTACTTC
CASSLVYSSFRETQYF
>TRBV12-5|.|.|TRBJ2-7
TGTGCTAGTGGTTTGCGGGTGCCCTACGAGCAGTACTTC
CASGLRVPYEQYF
>TRBV6-5|.|.|TRBJ2-1
TGTGCCAGCAGCCCCACACCGGAGGGTTACAATGAGCAGTTCTTC
CASSPTPEGYNEQFF
>TRBV6-5|.|.|TRBJ1-5
TGTGCCAGCAGTTACTCGAATAGGGGTAATCAGCCCCAGCATTTT
CASSYSNRGNQPQHF
>TRBV15|.|TRBD2|TRBJ2-2
TGTGCCACCAGCAAAGCGGGAGAGAACACCGGGGAGCTGTTTTTT
CATSKAGENTGELFF
>TRBV5-1|few|TRBD2|TRBJ2-3
TGCGCCAGCCGTAGCGGGAGCGGTAGCACAGATACGCAGTATTTT
CASRSGSGSTDTQYF
>TRBV11-2|.|TRBD1|TRBJ1-2
TGTGCCAGCAGCACCGGGACAGGGGGCTGGGGCTACACCTTC
CASSTGTGGWGYTF
>TRBV5-1|few|TRBD1|TRBJ1-1
TGCGCCAGCAGCAACCAGGGGGGATTAACTGAAGCTTTCTTT
CASSNQGGLTEAFF
>TRBV15|.|.|TRBJ1-3
TGTGCCACCGCCAGGCTCTCTGGAAACACCATATATTTT
CATARLSGNTIYF
>TRBV11-2|.|.|TRBJ2-1
TGTGCCAGCAGCTTAGGACTGGGCTCCTACAATGAGCAGTTCTTC
CASSLGLGSYNEQFF
>TRBV14|.|TRBD2|TRBJ2-3
TGTGCCAGCAGCCTTACATTAGCGGGACTCACAGATACGCAGTATTTT
CASSLTLAGLTDTQYF
>TRBV21-1|few|.|TRBJ2-7
TGTGCCAGCGGGACATCCTACGAGCAGTACTTC
CASGTSYEQYF
>TRBV5-4|.|.|TRBJ1-2
TGTGCCAGCAGACGGGCCCCCGGAGGGAAGGGCTACACCTTC
CASRRAPGGKGYTF
>TRBV18|.|.|TRBJ1-1
TGTGCCAGCTCACCCAGCCCGGGGTCAGACACTGAAGCTTTCTTT
CASSPSPGSDTEAFF
>TRBV10-1|.|TRBD2|TRBJ2-1
TGCGCCAGCAGTGCAGGGACTAGCGGGGACAATGAGCAGTTCTTC
CASSAGTSGDNEQFF
>TRBV6-5|.|.|TRBJ1-4
TGTGCCAGCAGTTACGCGGGAAAACTGTTTTTT
CASSYAGKLFF
>TRBV6-2/TRBV6-3|.|TRBD1|TRBJ2-1
TGTGCCAGCAGTTCTCTTTGGACAGGGGGAAGGGGTAAGGATGAGCAGTTCTTC
CASSSLWTGGRGKDEQFF
>TRBV2|.|.|TRBJ1-1
TGTGCCAGCAGTGAGGAGAGAGGGGGAAGCACTGAAGCTTTCTTT
CASSEERGGSTEAFF
>TRBV28|.|TRBD2|TRBJ2-7
TGTGCCAGCCGGGGGGGACTGAGGTCCTACGAGCAGTACTTC
CASRGGLRSYEQYF
>TRBV3-1/TRBV3-2|.|.|TRBJ2-7
TGTGCCAGCAGCCAAGATTGGGGCGGGACCACCTACGAGCAGTACTTC
CASSQDWGGTTYEQYF
>TRBV6-6|.|TRBD2|TRBJ2-2
TGTGCCAGCAGTCCTAGACAGGGACCCCGACTAGCGGGAGGGCTCACCGGGGAGCTGTTTTTT
CASSPRQGPRLAGGLTGELFF